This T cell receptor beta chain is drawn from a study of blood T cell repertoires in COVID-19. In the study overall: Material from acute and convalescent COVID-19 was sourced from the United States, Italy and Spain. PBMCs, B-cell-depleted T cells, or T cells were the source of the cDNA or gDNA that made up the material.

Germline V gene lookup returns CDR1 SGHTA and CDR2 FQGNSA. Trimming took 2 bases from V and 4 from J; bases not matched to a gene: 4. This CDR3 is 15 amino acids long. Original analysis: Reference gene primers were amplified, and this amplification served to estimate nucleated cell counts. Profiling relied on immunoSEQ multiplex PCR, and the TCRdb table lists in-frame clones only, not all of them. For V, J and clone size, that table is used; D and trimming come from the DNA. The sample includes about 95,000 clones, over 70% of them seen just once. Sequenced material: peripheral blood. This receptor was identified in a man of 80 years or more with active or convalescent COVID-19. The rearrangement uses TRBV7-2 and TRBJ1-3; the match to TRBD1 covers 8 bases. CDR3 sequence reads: CASSLQGARGNTIYF. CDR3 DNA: TGTGCCAGCAGCTTACAGGGGGCGCGGGGAAACACCATATATTTT.